This T cell receptor (beta chain) was obtained from a study of T cell responses to AZD1222 COVID-19 vaccine. Overall study results and limits: After two AZD1222 doses, spike-specific TCR breadth and depth rose versus day 0. Females outnumbered males among donors, who were mostly white British; clonal diversity was possibly underestimated. Recipients of AZD1222 seropositive at baseline numbered only five or six. Of spike-specific TCRs, nearly half reportedly target regions left unmutated in variants.

The germline V gene encodes CDR1 LGHDT and CDR2 YNNKEL (reference sequence). The CDR3 loop spans 14 amino acids. Trimming took off 3 bases at V and 1 base at J, with 10 bases between the two ends. As for this clone: Its antigen is not known.

Sequencing was performed with immunoSEQ multiplex PCR; in TCRdb, only in-frame clones are kept and a portion is missing. The sample consists of tens of thousands of clones, around 90% of them appearing once. This clonotype was sampled from an adult in good health. The rearrangement links TRBV3-1 (or the pseudogene TRBV3-2) to TRBJ2-7; unclear D gene. The sample consisted of peripheral blood, taken on day 0 of MenACWY control vaccination. The CDR3 spells CASSQDRGSYEQYF. The CDR3 nucleotides are TGTGCCAGCAGCCAGGACCGTGGGTCCTACGAGCAGTACTTC.